The 32 T cell receptor beta chains listed next were all sequenced from one sample in a study of tumor-infiltrating lymphocytes in primary liver carcinoma. Production of TCR beta cDNA used 400 to 600 ng total RNA together with a constant-region primer. Nested multiplex PCR, run for three rounds with slightly modified ARM-PCR, yielded TCR beta libraries. It was with TRBV1-TRBV30 forward primers and a C-beta reverse primer that the first two PCR rounds were run, at about 10 cycles each. TCRdb ran MiXCR on the multiplex PCR reads and lists one entry per CDR3 protein. The sample has fewer than 250,000 distinct CDR3 sequences, about 61% seen once. The blood RNA (from unsorted whole blood) was obtained, and germline DNA was also extracted. The specimen sequenced was peripheral blood. These receptors originate from a woman aged 60-75 years with primary liver carcinoma and hepatitis B virus infection.

In regard to this clonotype: A read error is possible here, since a much larger clone lies one base away. The chain employs TRBV5-6 and TRBJ2-3, with 10 positions matching TRBD2. Looked up from germline, CDR1 is SGHDT and CDR2 is YYEEEE. Unmatched junction bases numbered 5, after V lost 2 bases and J lost 2 bases. This CDR3 spans 16 amino acids. The CDR3 coding sequence is TGTGCCAGCAGCTTAGGACTAGCGGTGACCACAGATACGCAGTATTTT. Its protein is CASSLGLAVTTDTQYF.

A few counts support this clonotype. This sequence joins TRBV13 and TRBJ2-1, with 8 bases aligning to TRBD1. Germline V gene sequence: CDR1 PRHDT, CDR2 FYEKMQ (reference sequence). V lost 4 bases, J lost 5 bases, and 10 bases stayed unmatched. The CDR3 extends over 16 amino acids. The CDR3 loop is CASSSSDRGANNEQFF. CDR3 nucleotide sequence: TGTGCCAGCAGCTCGTCTGACAGGGGCGCTAACAATGAGCAGTTCTTC.

Note on this clonotype: A much larger clone lies one base from this, so it may be a read error. This rearrangement joins TRBV29-1 to TRBJ2-3; 7 bases are a match to TRBD2. Germline V gives CDR1 SQVTM, CDR2 ANQGSEA. The CDR3 length is 13 residues. The chain's CDR3 is CSVKRGSTDMQYF. CDR3 sequence (DNA): TGCAGCGTGAAGCGGGGAAGCACAGATATGCAGTATTTT.

Concerning this clonotype itself: A much larger clone lies a single base off, so this may be a read error. This likely comes from a read error, as the CDR3 has no conserved phenylalanine or tryptophan at its end. V usage is TRBV13 and J usage is TRBJ1-2; D possibly corresponds to TRBD1 (6 bases). This CDR3 has 15 residues. CDR1 is PRHDT, CDR2 FYEKMQ, per germline (reference sequence). The ends were cut back, 0 bases at V and 8 bases at J, with 16 bases in the middle. The CDR3 DNA reads as TGTGCCAGCAGCTTAGGTGCCTGGACAGATGAAGGCTACACCTCC. It is translated as CASSLGAWTDEGYTS.

As for this clonotype: The CDR3 ends on some other residue instead of the conserved phenylalanine or tryptophan, so this is likely a read error. This chain joins TRBV12-3 or TRBV12-4 and TRBJ2-3; TRBD2 agrees at 7 bases. There are 16 residues in the CDR3. J lost 7 bases, V lost 5 bases, and 15 bases had no gene match. CDR3 amino acids: CASSDVRPGRAYTQYL. CDR3 bases: TGTGCCAGCAGTGACGTAAGGCCAGGGAGGGCCTATACGCAGTATCTT.

This clonotype is a singleton in its sample. No conserved phenylalanine or tryptophan ends this CDR3, so it is likely a read error. No DNA is shown, since the ends of the CDR3 on it are uncertain; the CDR3 is the one TCRdb lists. The chain recombines TRBV11-3 with TRBJ1-2; the table's D call of TRBD1 was not tested on the DNA. The CDR3 numbers 14 amino acids, ends counted. Germline lookup yields CDR1 SGHNT and CDR2 YENEEA. CDR3 amino acids: CASSFPSGGIGYTI.

Concerning this clonotype: A read error is likely, as this CDR3 ends without the conserved phenylalanine or tryptophan. The chain links TRBV11-2 to TRBJ1-2; D is unclear. This CDR3 has 11 amino acids. The germline gives CDR1 SGHAT, CDR2 FQNNGV. The CDR3 nucleotides read TGTGGCAGCAGCCCCGGTTATGGCTACACCATC. It is translated as CGSSPGYGYTI.

At least ten counts were recorded for this clonotype. The V call is TRBV6-5, the J call TRBJ2-3; perhaps TRBD2 as D (7 bases). CDR3 length: 16 residues. Looked up from germline, CDR1 is MNHEY and CDR2 is SVGAGI. V lost 6 bases to trimming and J lost 2 bases, with 18 bases between them. The CDR3 bases are TGTGCCAGCAGATCCAGGGGAGGGTTAAACACAGATACGCAGTATTTT. This codes for CASRSRGGLNTDTQYF.

In the case of this clonotype: Sequence at one end of the junction differs from germline and may be a read error. The CDR3 bases are TGCGCCAACAGCCAAGGGGGGGGCAGGGGGCCTCGTGAGCAGTACTTC. Protein: CANSQGGGRGPREQYF. The gene calls are TRBV4-1 and TRBJ2-7, with D possibly TRBD1 on 8 matching bases. This CDR3 has 16 residues. The germline V gene encodes CDR1 MGHRA and CDR2 YSYEKL.

A remark on this clonotype: With a much larger clone just one base away, this may be a read error. V is TRBV6-1 and J is TRBJ1-2, with D hard to call. CDR3 length: 14 residues. The germline V gene encodes CDR1 MNHNS and CDR2 SASEGT. CDR3 DNA sequence: TGTGCCAGCAGAAAGGGTTCCGGGAACTATGGCTACGCCTTC. This codes for CASRKGSGNYGYAF.

The rearrangement links TRBV13 to TRBJ2-2; 10 bases match TRBD2. The CDR3 is 15 amino acids. The germline V gene has CDR1 PRHDT and CDR2 FYEKMQ (reference sequence). After removal of 3 bases from V and 6 bases from J, the junction contained 4 bases not matched to a gene. The CDR3 sequence is CASSFSGRAAGELFF. CDR3 nucleotides: TGTGCCAGCAGCTTCAGCGGGAGGGCCGCCGGGGAGCTGTTTTTT.

Comments on this clonotype: Being one base from a much bigger clone, this may be a read error. This chain links TRBV6-6 with TRBJ1-5; the D is unclear. The length of the CDR3 is 13 residues. Germline CDR1 is MNHNY and CDR2 is SVGAGI (reference sequence). CDR3 loop: CASIRRRNRPQHF. The CDR3 nucleotides read TGTGCCAGCATCCGAAGACGCAATCGGCCCCAGCATTTT.

Comment on this clonotype: The conserved final phenylalanine or tryptophan is absent from the CDR3, which likely points to a read error. This chain links TRBV5-5 with TRBJ2-1; no clear D. Trimming cost V 0 bases and J 6 bases, with 7 bases left between them. The CDR3 extends over 13 amino acids. CDR1 and CDR2 from the germline V gene are SGHKS and YYEKEE (reference sequence). The CDR3 bases are TGTGCCAGCAGCTTGGCGTCAATCAATGAGCAGTTCCTC. Translation gives CASSLASINEQFL.

Turning to this clonotype: One end of the junction is discordant with germline, which a read error may explain. The genes are TRBV6-2 or TRBV6-3 and TRBJ2-3; 10 nucleotides agree with TRBD1. The CDR3 contains 14 residues. Germline V CDR1 and CDR2: MNHEY, SVGEGT. CDR3 amino acids: CDSRRQGARDTQYF. The CDR3, as DNA: TGTGACAGCAGGCGACAGGGGGCCCGAGATACGCAGTATTTT.

In its sample, this clonotype was seen once. No conserved phenylalanine or tryptophan is present at the end of the CDR3, so a read error is the likely explanation. The genes are TRBV6-9 and TRBJ2-5; 15 bases align to TRBD2. Germline values: CDR1 MNHGY, CDR2 SVAAGI. This CDR3 is 16 amino acids long. CDR3: CASSYGLAGGPETQYI. DNA of the CDR3: TGTGCTAGCAGTTACGGACTAGCGGGAGGGCCGGAGACTCAGTACATC.

Notes on this clonotype: This could be a read error, since a much larger clone is one nucleotide away. This chain links TRBV28 with TRBJ2-7, with D possibly being TRBD1 (6 bases). There are 12 residues in the CDR3. Germline V CDR1 and CDR2: MDHEN, SYDVKM. Trimming cost V 7 bases and J 7 bases, with 14 bases left between them. In nucleotides, the CDR3 is TGTGCCAGCACTCAATCAGGGGCGGAGCAGTACTTC. Translated: CASTQSGAEQYF.

For this clonotype: The junction departs from germline at one end; a sequencing error may be responsible. V usage is TRBV11-2 and J usage is TRBJ2-2; D may be TRBD1 (6 bases). The CDR3 is 16 amino acids. CDR1 is SGHAT, CDR2 FQNNGV, per germline. CDR3 amino acids: CASGHTQGSNTGELFF. In DNA, the CDR3 is TGTGCCAGCGGCCATACACAGGGATCGAACACCGGGGAGCTATTTTTT.

On this clonotype itself: At one end the junction does not follow the germline gene, possibly because of a read error. V usage is TRBV7-8 and J usage is TRBJ2-5; maybe TRBD2 (6 bases). Germline lookup yields CDR1 SGHVS and CDR2 FQNEAQ. This CDR3 has 15 amino acids. CDR3 protein: CANSLRAGREETQYF. The CDR3 DNA is TGTGCCAACAGCTTAAGGGCGGGGAGAGAAGAGACCCAGTACTTC.

This clonotype was recorded a few times. The V and J genes are TRBV5-1 and TRBJ2-4; the D gene is possibly TRBD1 (7 bases). Trimming left V 4 bases short and J 7 bases short, with 21 bases between. The CDR3 extends over 16 amino acids. Germline-derived CDR1 and CDR2 are SGHRS and YFSETQ. DNA for the CDR3: TGCGCCAGCAGCCGGGCCAGGACAGGAGGGTACAACATTCAGTACTTC. Translating it yields CASSRARTGGYNIQYF. Using reference TRBV5-1 and TRBJ2-4 for the parts outside the CDR3, the full variable domain is KAGVTQTPRYLIKTRGQQVTLSCSPISGHRSVSWYQQTPGQGLQFLFEYFSETQRNKGNFPGRFSGRQFSNSRSEMNVSTLELGDSALYLCASSRARTGGYNIQYFGAGTRLSVL.

This sequence joins TRBV11-2 and TRBJ2-3; 8 positions agree with TRBD2. The CDR3 covers 18 residues. V was pared by 9 bases and J by 0 bases, with 17 bases of the junction left unmatched. Germline assignment: CDR1 SGHAT and CDR2 FQNNGV. Here the CDR3 DNA reads TGTGCCAGTAGCCCCAGCCTAACGGGAGGGCCTAGCACAGATACGCAGTATTTT. Translating it yields CASSPSLTGGPSTDTQYF.

The rearrangement uses TRBV11-2 and TRBJ2-1; TRBD1 agrees at 9 bases. Germline loops: CDR1 SGHAT, CDR2 FQNNGV. V lost 8 bases to trimming and J lost 15 bases; unmatched junction nucleotides: 8. The CDR3 contains 11 residues. The CDR3: CASGLGGQGFF. CDR3 nucleotide sequence: TGTGCCAGCGGCCTGGGGGGACAGGGGTTCTTC.

The rearrangement links TRBV6-1 to TRBJ2-3; D possibly corresponds to TRBD1 (5 bases). This CDR3 contains 14 residues. Trimming removed 4 bases from V and 1 base from J, with 9 bases in between. Germline-derived CDR1 and CDR2 are MNHNS and SASEGT. DNA for the CDR3: TGTGCCAGCAGTGTTCAGGGTGGCACAGATACGCAGTATTTT. Translation gives CASSVQGGTDTQYF.

A remark on this clonotype: A much more abundant neighbour one base away suggests this may be a read error. The chain is built from TRBV6-1 and TRBJ2-2; 14 bases are a match to TRBD2. The CDR3 is made up of 17 amino acids. Germline CDR1 MNHNS, CDR2 SASEGT. The CDR3 sequence: CASIGTSGSGNTGELSF. Written as DNA, the CDR3 is TGTGCCAGCATAGGGACTAGCGGGAGCGGGAACACCGGGGAGCTGTCTTTT.

Details on this clonotype: Just one base apart from a much larger clone, this may be a read error. V is TRBV14 and J is TRBJ2-1, with D perhaps given as TRBD1 or TRBD2 (5 bases each). This CDR3 comprises 17 residues. Germline CDR1 SGHDN, CDR2 FVKESK. In nucleotides, the CDR3 is TGTGCCAGCATCCAAGGTCCCACTAGAGGGGCCTACAATGAGCAGTTCTTC. Translating gives CASIQGPTRGAYNEQFF.

Details on this clonotype: This could be a read error, since a much larger clone is one nucleotide away. V usage is TRBV6-5 and J usage is TRBJ1-5; possibly TRBD1 for D (6 bases). The length of the CDR3 is 14 residues. Germline V gene data show CDR1 as MNHEY and CDR2 as SVGAGI. CDR3 amino acids: CVSRPGHSNQPQHF. CDR3 nucleotide sequence: TGTGTCAGCAGACCGGGACACAGCAATCAGCCCCAGCATTTT.

As regards this clonotype: The junction shows a germline mismatch at one end, possibly a read error. The V gene is TRBV11-2, the J gene TRBJ2-5; TRBD2 agrees at 12 bases. The germline V gene encodes CDR1 SGHAT and CDR2 FQNNGV. The CDR3 extends over 17 amino acids. CDR3 residues: CTSSLGLAGQNHKTQYF. The CDR3 coding sequence is TGTACCAGCAGCTTGGGACTAGCGGGTCAAAACCACAAGACCCAGTACTTC.

Regarding this clonotype: Compared with germline, one end of the junction differs, possibly owing to a read error. J is TRBJ2-5 and V is TRBV4-1; maybe TRBD1 (6 bases). The CDR3 spans 15 residues. CDR1 is MGHRA and CDR2 is YSYEKL in the germline V gene. DNA for the CDR3: TGCGCCAGCAGCCAAACCAGGACAGATCAAGAGGCCCAGTACTTC. It codes for CASSQTRTDQEAQYF.

The sample holds many counts of this clonotype. The chain couples TRBV2 to TRBJ2-7, with unresolved D. Trimming removed 3 bases at V and 7 bases at J, with 4 bases between. The germline V gene has CDR1 SNHLY and CDR2 FYNNEI. The CDR3 totals 10 residues. For the CDR3, the DNA is TGTGCCAGCAGTGATGAAGAGCAGTACTTC. This gives the protein CASSDEEQYF.

This clonotype was found a few times. One base away lies a much larger clone, so this may be a sequencing read error. The J gene is TRBJ1-1, the V gene TRBV28; tentatively, D is TRBD1 (5 bases). CDR3 length: 15 residues. Germline-derived CDR1 and CDR2 are MDHEN and SYDVKM. V lost 8 bases, J lost 4 bases, and 20 bases lay in between. As DNA, the CDR3 is TGTGCCAGCGGGGCGTCGCTCGGCCGGGGCACTGAAGCTTTCTTT. This encodes CASGASLGRGTEAFF.

CDR3 DNA: TGCGCCAGCAGCCAAGAGCCTCCACCGAATTACTCTCACAGGGGGCCGGGTGAAAAACTGTTTTTT. Its protein product is CASSQEPPPNYSHRGPGEKLFF. This chain links TRBV4-1 with TRBJ1-4; the match to TRBD1 covers 9 bases. J gave up 7 bases and V 0 bases, and 24 bases lay outside the gene matches. This CDR3 region has 22 residues. Looked up from germline, CDR1 is MGHRA and CDR2 is YSYEKL.

This sequence joins TRBV7-8 and TRBJ2-7, with D maybe TRBD1 (5 bases). This CDR3 contains 14 residues. The germline V and J ends were trimmed by 3 bases and 0 bases, with 9 bases remaining between them. Germline V gene sequence: CDR1 SGHVS, CDR2 FQNEAQ. The CDR3: CASSFPGFSYEQYF. The CDR3 nucleotides read TGTGCCAGCAGCTTTCCAGGGTTCTCCTACGAGCAGTACTTC.

On this clonotype itself: Germline is not matched at one junction end, which may reflect a read error. The rearrangement joins TRBV28 to TRBJ2-2, with D possibly being TRBD1 (6 bases). Germline loops: CDR1 MDHEN, CDR2 SYDVKM. The CDR3 covers 14 residues. DNA for the CDR3: TGTACCAGCAGCCTCAGGGGTCGCACCGGGGAGCTGTGTTTT. Amino acid sequence: CTSSLRGRTGELCF.